One and the same sample provided the 2 T cell receptor beta chains below, sequenced in a study of identical twins. TCRdb reprocessed the 5' RACE reads via MiXCR and lists one record per CDR3 protein. The sample yields about 220,000 distinct CDR3 sequences, approximately 7.3% seen once. This sample also appeared in a second study, on yellow fever vaccine responses in identical twins.

The sequenced material came from CD8+ T cells sorted from blood. These receptors originate from a woman aged 18 to 35 in good health.

V and J are TRBV15 and TRBJ2-1; 12 nucleotides line up with TRBD1. With 5 bases clipped from V and 8 bases from J, the junction kept 4 bases outside the gene matches. The CDR3 runs 14 residues. Germline CDR1 reads LNHNV; CDR2 reads YYDKDF (reference sequence). CDR3 nucleotide sequence: TGTGCCACCAGCGGGGACAGGGGGCCGGATGAGCAGTTCTTC. This translates into CATSGDRGPDEQFF.

This clonotype was detected a few times. This chain connects TRBV5-1 to TRBJ1-2, with D possibly matching TRBD1 (5 bases). In germline, CDR1 is SGHRS, CDR2 YFSETQ. The V end lost 0 bases, the J end lost 5 bases, and 26 bases lay between the germline ends. The CDR3 length is 19 residues. Here the CDR3 DNA reads TGCGCCAGCAGCTTGGAGCTGGGCGGTGGCGGACACCTTGGGTATGGCTACACCTTC. Its translation is CASSLELGGGGHLGYGYTF.